This T cell receptor beta chain comes out of a study of T cell changes during pregnancy in multiple sclerosis. Assay used: immunoSEQ multiplex PCR; TCRdb lists only in-frame clones, some missing. The sample includes roughly 89,000 clones, approximately 92% seen only once; the top ten take about 4.5%. The CDR3 covers 14 residues. Germline assignment: CDR1 SGHRS and CDR2 YFSETQ. V shed 4 bases and J shed 5 bases, with 16 bases lying between them. The sequenced sample was peripheral blood, obtained in the first trimester of pregnancy. The V and J genes are TRBV5-1 and TRBJ2-7; D not certain. The sequence derives from a female donor with multiple sclerosis, enrolled in a pregnancy study. The CDR3 region is CASSATTVWDEQYF. The CDR3 DNA sequence: TGCGCCAGCAGCGCTACAACAGTTTGGGACGAGCAGTACTTC.